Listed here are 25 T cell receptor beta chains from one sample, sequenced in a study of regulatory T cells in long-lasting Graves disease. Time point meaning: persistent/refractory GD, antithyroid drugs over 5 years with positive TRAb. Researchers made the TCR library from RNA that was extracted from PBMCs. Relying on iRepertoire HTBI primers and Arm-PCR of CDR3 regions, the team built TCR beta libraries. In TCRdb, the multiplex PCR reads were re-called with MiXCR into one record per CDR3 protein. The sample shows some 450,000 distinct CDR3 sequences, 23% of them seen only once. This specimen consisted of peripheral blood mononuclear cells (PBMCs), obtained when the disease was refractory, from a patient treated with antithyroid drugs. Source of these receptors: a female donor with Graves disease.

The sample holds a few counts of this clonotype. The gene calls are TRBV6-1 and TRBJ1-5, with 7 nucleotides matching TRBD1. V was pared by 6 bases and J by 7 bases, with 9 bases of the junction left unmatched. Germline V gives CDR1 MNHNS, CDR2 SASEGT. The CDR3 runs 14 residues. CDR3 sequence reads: CASSLGQMGQPQHF. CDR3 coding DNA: TGTGCCAGCAGCCTGGGACAGATGGGACAGCCCCAGCATTTT.

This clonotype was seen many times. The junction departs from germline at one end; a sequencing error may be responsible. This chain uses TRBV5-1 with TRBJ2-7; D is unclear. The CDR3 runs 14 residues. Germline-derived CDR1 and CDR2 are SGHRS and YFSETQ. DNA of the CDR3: TGTGCCAGCAGTTACCGTCGCAGTTCCTACGAGCAGTACTTC. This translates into CASSYRRSSYEQYF. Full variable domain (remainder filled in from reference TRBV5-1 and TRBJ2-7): KAGVTQTPRYLIKTRGQQVTLSCSPISGHRSVSWYQQTPGQGLQFLFEYFSETQRNKGNFPGRFSGRQFSNSRSEMNVSTLELGDSALYLCASSYRRSSYEQYFGPGTRLTVT.

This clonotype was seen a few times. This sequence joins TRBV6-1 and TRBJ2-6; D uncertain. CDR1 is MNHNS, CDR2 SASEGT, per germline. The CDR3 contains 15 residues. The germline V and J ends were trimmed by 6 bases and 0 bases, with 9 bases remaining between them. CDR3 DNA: TGTGCCAGCAGAACAGCCGCCTCTGGGGCCAACGTCCTGACTTTC. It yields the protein CASRTAASGANVLTF.

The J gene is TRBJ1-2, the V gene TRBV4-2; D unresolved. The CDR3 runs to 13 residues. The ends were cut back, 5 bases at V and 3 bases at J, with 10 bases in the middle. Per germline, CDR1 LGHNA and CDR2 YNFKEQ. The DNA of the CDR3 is TGTGCCAGCAGCACGACACCAGACTATGGCTACACCTTC. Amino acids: CASSTTPDYGYTF.

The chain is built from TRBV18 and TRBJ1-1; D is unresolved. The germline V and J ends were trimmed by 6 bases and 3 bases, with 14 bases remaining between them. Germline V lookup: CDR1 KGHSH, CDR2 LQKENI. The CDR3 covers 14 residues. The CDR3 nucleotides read TGTGCCAGCTCTCTTCGAGGCCAGGACACTGAAGCTTTCTTT. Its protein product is CASSLRGQDTEAFF. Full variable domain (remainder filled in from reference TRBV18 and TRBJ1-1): NAGVMQNPRHLVRRRGQEARLRCSPMKGHSHVYWYRQLPEEGLKFMVYLQKENIIDESGMPKERFSAEFPKEGPSILRIQQVVRGDSAAYFCASSLRGQDTEAFFGQGTRLTVV.

The CDR3 reads CAISESLAGGTSTDTQYF. The CDR3 nucleotides read TGTGCCATCAGTGAGTCATTAGCGGGAGGCACTAGCACAGATACGCAGTATTTT. The chain recombines TRBV10-3 with TRBJ2-3; 10 bases match TRBD2. Trimming at V came to 0 bases and at J to 0 bases, leaving 6 bases not matched to a gene. Germline assignment: CDR1 ENHRY and CDR2 SYGVKD. The CDR3 extends over 18 amino acids.

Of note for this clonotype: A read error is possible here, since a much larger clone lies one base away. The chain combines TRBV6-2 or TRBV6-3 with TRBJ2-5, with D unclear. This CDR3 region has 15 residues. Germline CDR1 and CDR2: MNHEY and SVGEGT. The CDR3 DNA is TGTACCAGCAGTTACGCCGGACCAATTCAAGAGACCCAGTACTTC. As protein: CTSSYAGPIQETQYF.

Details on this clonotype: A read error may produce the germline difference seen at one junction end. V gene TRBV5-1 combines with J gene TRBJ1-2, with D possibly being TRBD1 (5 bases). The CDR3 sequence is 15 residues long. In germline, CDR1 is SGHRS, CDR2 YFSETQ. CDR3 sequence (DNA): TGCGCCAGCAGCTTGGACGGGACGCGAAACGATGGCTACATCTTC. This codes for CASSLDGTRNDGYIF.

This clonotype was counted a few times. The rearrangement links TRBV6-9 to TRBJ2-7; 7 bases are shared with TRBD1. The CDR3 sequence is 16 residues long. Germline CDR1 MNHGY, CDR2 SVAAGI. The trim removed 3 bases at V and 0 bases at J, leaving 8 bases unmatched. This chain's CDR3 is CASSYAPDRPSYEQYF. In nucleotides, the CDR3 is TGTGCCAGCAGTTACGCCCCGGACAGGCCCTCCTACGAGCAGTACTTC.

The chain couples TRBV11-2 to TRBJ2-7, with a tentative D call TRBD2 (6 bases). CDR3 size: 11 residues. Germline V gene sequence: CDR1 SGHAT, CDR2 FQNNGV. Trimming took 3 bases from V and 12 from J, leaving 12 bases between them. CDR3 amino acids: CASSFGGEWYF. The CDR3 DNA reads TGTGCCAGCAGCTTCGGAGGGGAGTGGTACTTC.

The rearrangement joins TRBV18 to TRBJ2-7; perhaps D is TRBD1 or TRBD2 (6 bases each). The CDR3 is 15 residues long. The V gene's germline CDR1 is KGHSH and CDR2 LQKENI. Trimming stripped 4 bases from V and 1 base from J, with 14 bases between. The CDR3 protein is CASSLGRGQSYEQYF. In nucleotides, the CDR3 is TGTGCCAGCTCACTAGGACGGGGGCAATCCTACGAGCAGTACTTC.

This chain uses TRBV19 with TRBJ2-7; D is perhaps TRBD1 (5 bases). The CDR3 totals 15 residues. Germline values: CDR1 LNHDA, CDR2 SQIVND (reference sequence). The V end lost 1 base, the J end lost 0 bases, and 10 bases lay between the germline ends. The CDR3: CASSIGGDSSYEQYF. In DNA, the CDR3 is TGTGCCAGTAGTATAGGTGGAGACAGCTCCTACGAGCAGTACTTC.

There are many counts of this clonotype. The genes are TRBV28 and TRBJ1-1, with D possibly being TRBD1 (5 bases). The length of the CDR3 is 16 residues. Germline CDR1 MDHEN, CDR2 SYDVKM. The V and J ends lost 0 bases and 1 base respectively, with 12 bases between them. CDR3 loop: CASSLWGTSSNTEAFF. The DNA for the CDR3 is TGTGCCAGCAGTTTATGGGGGACTTCATCGAACACTGAAGCTTTCTTT.

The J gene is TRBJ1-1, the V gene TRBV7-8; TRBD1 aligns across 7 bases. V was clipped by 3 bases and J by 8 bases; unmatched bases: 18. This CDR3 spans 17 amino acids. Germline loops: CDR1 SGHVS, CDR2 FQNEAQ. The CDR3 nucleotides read TGTGCCAGCAGCTTCATGGGTATACAGGGGAGTCATGCGGAAGCTTTCTTT. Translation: CASSFMGIQGSHAEAFF.

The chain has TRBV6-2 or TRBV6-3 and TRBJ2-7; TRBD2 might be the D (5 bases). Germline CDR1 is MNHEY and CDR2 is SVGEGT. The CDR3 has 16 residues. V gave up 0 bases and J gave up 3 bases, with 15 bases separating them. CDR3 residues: CASSYSTIGNYYEQYF. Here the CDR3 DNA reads TGTGCCAGCAGTTACTCAACTATCGGGAACTACTACGAGCAGTACTTC.

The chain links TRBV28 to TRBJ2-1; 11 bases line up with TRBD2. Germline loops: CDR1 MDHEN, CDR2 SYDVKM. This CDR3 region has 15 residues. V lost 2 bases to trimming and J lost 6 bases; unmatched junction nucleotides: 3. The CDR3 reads CASSLGTSGPNEQFF. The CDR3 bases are TGTGCCAGCAGTTTAGGGACTAGCGGCCCCAATGAGCAGTTCTTC.

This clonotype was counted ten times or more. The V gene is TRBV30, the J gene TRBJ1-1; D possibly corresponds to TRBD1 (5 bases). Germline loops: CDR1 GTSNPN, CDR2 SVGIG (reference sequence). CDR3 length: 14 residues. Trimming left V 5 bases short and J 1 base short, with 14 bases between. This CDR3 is CAWGKGRRNTEAFF. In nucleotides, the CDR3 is TGTGCCTGGGGGAAGGGACGGAGGAACACTGAAGCTTTCTTT. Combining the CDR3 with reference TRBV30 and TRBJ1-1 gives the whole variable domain SQTIHQWPATLVQPVGSPLSLECTVEGTSNPNLYWYRQAAGRGLQLLFYSVGIGQISSEVPQNLSASRPQDRQFILSSKKLLLSDSGFYLCAWGKGRRNTEAFFGQGTRLTVV.

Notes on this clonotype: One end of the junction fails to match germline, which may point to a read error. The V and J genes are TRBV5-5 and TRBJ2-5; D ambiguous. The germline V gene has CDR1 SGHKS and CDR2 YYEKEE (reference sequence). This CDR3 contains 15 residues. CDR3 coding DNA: TGTGCCAGCAGCTCGCTGAAGAAGGCCCAAGTGACCCAGTACTTC. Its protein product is CASSSLKKAQVTQYF.

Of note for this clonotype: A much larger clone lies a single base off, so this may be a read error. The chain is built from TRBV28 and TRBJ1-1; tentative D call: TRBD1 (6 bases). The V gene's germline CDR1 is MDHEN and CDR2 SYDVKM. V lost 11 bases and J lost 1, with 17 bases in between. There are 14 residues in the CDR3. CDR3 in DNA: TGTGCCGGCAACGCAGGGGCCAAGAACACTGAAGCTTTCTTT. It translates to CAGNAGAKNTEAFF.

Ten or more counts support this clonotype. The CDR3 bases are TGTGCCAGCAGGCCAGGATGGGGCCAAGAGACCCAGTACTTC. Protein: CASRPGWGQETQYF. The chain carries TRBV5-5 and TRBJ2-5; D remains ambiguous. CDR1 and CDR2 from the germline V gene are SGHKS and YYEKEE (reference sequence). The CDR3 is 14 residues long. The V and J ends lost 5 bases and 1 base respectively, with 12 bases between them.

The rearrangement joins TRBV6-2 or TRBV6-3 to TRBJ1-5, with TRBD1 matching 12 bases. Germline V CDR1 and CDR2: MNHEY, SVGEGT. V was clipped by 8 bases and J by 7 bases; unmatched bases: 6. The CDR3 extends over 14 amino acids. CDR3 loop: CASGTGGPGQPQHF. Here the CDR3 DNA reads TGTGCCAGCGGGACAGGGGGCCCGGGACAGCCCCAGCATTTT.

The DNA for the CDR3 is TGCGCCAGCAGCTTGGCTGGGCCCCCAAACATTCAGTACTTC. It specifies CASSLAGPPNIQYF. The chain is built from TRBV5-1 and TRBJ2-4; D unclear. CDR1 SGHRS and CDR2 YFSETQ come from the germline V gene. Trimming cost V 0 bases and J 6 bases, with 10 bases left between them. The CDR3 sequence is 14 residues long.

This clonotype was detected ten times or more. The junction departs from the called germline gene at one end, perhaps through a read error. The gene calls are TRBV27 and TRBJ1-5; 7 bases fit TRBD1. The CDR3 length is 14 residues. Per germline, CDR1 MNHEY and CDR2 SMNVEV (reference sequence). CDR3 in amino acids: CASRLITGDHPQHF. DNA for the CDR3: TGTGCCAGCAGGTTGATAACAGGGGATCATCCCCAGCATTTT.

The CDR3 bases are TGTGCCAGCTCCGAACAGCCCGATGGTTCACCCCTCCACTTT. Translating gives CASSEQPDGSPLHF. The chain carries TRBV6-1 and TRBJ1-6; D remains ambiguous. The CDR3 runs to 14 residues. Germline V gene sequence: CDR1 MNHNS, CDR2 SASEGT. V lost 8 bases and J 9 bases, leaving 17 bases between the germline ends.

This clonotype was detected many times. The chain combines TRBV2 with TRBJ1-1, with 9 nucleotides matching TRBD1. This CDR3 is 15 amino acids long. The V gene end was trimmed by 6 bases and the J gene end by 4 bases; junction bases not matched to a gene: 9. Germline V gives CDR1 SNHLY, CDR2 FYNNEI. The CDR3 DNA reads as TGTGCCAGCAGGACCGGGACAGGGCTCTTCACTGAAGCTTTCTTT. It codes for CASRTGTGLFTEAFF.